This T cell receptor beta chain was found in a study of shared clonotypes between healthy human individuals. Broader study findings: In a few donors, about 5% of naive CD4 clonotypes appeared in common.

The study ran the assay at deep level. Assay: immunoSEQ multiplex PCR; the TCRdb copy retains only in-frame clones and omits some. The table records about 1 million clones, around 74% of them present only once. This CDR3 is built from 14 residues. Per the germline V gene, CDR1 is SGHKS and CDR2 is YYEKEE (reference sequence). Trimming removed 2 bases from V and 1 base from J, with 9 bases in between. In the case of this clone: Its antigen is still unknown.

The chain has TRBV5-5 and TRBJ1-1; no firm D call. This clonotype originated in a man aged 18-30 years in good health. The specimen sequenced was memory CD4+ T cells sorted from blood. Subset reported: CD45RA-negative fraction. The CDR3 sequence is CASSFIRGNTEAFF. The CDR3 DNA reads TGTGCCAGCAGCTTTATCCGGGGGAACACTGAAGCTTTCTTT.